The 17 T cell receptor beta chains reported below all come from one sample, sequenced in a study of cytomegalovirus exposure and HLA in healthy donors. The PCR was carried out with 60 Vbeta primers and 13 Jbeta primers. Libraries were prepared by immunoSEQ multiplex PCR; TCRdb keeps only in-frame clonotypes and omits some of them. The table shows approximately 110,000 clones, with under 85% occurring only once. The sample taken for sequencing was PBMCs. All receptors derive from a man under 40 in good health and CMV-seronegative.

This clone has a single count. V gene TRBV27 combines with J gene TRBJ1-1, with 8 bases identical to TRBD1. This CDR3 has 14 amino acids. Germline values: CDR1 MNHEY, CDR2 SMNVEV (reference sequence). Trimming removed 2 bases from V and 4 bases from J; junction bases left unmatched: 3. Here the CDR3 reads CASSLGQGTTEAFF. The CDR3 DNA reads TGTGCCAGCAGTTTAGGACAGGGCACCACTGAAGCTTTCTTT.

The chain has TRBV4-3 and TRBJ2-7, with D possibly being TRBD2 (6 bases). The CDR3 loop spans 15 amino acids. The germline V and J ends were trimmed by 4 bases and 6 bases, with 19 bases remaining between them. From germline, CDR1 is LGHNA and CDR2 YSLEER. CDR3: CASSPGTASLGEQYF. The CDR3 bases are TGCGCCAGCAGCCCCGGGACTGCCAGCTTAGGCGAGCAGTACTTC.

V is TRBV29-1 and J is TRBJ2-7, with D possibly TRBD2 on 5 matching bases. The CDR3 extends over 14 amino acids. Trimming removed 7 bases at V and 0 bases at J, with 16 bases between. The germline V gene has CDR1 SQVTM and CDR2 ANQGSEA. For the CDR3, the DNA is TGCAGCGCCGGGGTAATGCCGGGCTCCTACGAGCAGTACTTC. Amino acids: CSAGVMPGSYEQYF.

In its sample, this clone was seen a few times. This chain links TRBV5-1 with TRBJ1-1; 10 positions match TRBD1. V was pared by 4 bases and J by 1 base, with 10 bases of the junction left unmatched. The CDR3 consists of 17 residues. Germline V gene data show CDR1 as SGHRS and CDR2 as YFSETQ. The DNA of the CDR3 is TGCGCCAGCAGCCCTGGACAGGGGGGTCAATCGAACACTGAAGCTTTCTTT. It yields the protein CASSPGQGGQSNTEAFF. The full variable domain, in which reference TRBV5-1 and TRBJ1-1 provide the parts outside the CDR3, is KAGVTQTPRYLIKTRGQQVTLSCSPISGHRSVSWYQQTPGQGLQFLFEYFSETQRNKGNFPGRFSGRQFSNSRSEMNVSTLELGDSALYLCASSPGQGGQSNTEAFFGQGTRLTVV.

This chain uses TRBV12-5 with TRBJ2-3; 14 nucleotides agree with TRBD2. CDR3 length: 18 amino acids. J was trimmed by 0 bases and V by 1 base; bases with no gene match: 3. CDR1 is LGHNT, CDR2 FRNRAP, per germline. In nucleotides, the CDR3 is TGTGCTAGTGGTTTGGGACTAGCGGGGGGGACTAGCACAGATACGCAGTATTTT. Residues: CASGLGLAGGTSTDTQYF.

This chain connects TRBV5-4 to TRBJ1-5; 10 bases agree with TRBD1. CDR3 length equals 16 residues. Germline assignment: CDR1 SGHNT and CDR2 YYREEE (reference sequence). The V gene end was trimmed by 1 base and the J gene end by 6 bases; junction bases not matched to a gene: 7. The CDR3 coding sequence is TGTGCCAGCAGCTTGATAGACAGGGGGCGCCGTCAGCCCCAGCATTTT. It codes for CASSLIDRGRRQPQHF.

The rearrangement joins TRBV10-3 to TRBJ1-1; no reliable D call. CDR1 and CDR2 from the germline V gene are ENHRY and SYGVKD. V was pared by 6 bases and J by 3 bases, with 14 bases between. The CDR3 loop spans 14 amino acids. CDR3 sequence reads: CAIRPLDSYTEAFF. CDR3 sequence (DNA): TGTGCCATCAGGCCTCTCGATAGCTACACTGAAGCTTTCTTT.

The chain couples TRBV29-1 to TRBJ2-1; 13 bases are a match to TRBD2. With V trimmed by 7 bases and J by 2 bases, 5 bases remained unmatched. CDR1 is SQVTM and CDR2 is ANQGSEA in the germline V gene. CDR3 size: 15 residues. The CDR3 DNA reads TGCAGCGCAAAACTAGCGGGAGGGACCTACAATGAGCAGTTCTTC. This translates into CSAKLAGGTYNEQFF.

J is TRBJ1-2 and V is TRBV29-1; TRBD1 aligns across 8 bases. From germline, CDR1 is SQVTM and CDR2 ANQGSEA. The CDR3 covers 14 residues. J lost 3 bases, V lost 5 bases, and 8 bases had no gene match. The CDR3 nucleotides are TGCAGCGTTCGGGATACAGGGGGAGACTATGGCTACACCTTC. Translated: CSVRDTGGDYGYTF. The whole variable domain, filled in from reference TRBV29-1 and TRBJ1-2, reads SAVISQKPSRDICQRGTSLTIQCQVDSQVTMMFWYRQQPGQSLTLIATANQGSEATYESGFVIDKFPISRPNLTFSTLTVSNMSPEDSSIYLCSVRDTGGDYGYTFGSGTRLTVV.

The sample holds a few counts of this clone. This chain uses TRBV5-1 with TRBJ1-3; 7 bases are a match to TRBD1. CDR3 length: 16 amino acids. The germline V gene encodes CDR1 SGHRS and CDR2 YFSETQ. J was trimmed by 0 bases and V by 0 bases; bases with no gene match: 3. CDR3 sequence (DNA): TGCGCCAGCAGCTTGGTGGACAGGCTCTCTGGAAACACCATATATTTT. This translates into CASSLVDRLSGNTIYF.

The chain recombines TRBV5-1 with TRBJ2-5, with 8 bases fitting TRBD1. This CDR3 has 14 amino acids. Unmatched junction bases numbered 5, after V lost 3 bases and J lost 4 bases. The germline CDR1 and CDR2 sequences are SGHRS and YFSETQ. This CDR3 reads CASSWTGFGETQYF. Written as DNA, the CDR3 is TGCGCCAGCAGCTGGACAGGGTTCGGAGAGACCCAGTACTTC.

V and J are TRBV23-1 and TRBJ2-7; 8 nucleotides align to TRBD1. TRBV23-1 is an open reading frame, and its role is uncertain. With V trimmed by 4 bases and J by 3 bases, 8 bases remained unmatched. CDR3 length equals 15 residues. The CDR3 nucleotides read TGCGCCAGCAGTCGTTGGACAGGGATCAACTACGAGCAGTACTTC. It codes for CASSRWTGINYEQYF.

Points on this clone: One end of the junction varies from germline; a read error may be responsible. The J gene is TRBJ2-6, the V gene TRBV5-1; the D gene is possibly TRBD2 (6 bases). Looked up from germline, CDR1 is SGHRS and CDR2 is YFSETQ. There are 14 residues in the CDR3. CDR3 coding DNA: TGCGCCAGCAGTCCGGGGGATGGGGCCAACGCCCTGACTTTC. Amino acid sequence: CASSPGDGANALTF.

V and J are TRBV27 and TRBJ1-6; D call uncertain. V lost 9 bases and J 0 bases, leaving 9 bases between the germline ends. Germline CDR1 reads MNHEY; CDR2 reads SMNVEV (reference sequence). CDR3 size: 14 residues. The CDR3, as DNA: TGTGCCAGTAAAGGGAGCTCCTATAATTCACCCCTCCACTTT. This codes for CASKGSSYNSPLHF.

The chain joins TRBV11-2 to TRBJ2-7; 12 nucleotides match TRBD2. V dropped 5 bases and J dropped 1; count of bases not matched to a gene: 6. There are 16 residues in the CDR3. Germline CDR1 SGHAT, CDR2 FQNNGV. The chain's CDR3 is CASSPIGLAGSYEQYF. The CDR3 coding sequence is TGTGCCAGCAGCCCAATTGGACTAGCGGGATCCTACGAGCAGTACTTC.

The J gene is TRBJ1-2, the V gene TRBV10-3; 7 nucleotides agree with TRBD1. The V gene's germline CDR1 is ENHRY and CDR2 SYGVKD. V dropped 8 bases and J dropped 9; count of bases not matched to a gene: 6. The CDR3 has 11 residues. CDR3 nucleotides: TGTGCCATCCAGGGGGTGGGGAGCTACACCTTC. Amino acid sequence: CAIQGVGSYTF.

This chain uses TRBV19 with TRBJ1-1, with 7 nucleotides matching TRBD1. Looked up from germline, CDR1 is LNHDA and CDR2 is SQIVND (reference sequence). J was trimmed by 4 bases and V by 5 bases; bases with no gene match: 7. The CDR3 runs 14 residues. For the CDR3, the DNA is TGTGCCAGTAGTCCTACAGGGGTTACCACTGAAGCTTTCTTT. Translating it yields CASSPTGVTTEAFF.